A selection of T cell receptor beta chains follows, all from one sample in a study of glioma-infiltrating T cells after dendritic cell vaccination. The table came from immunoSEQ multiplex PCR; TCRdb's copy has only in-frame clones and leaves some out. The sample contains approximately 67,000 clones, 81% of which appear only once. This material consisted of blood, taken before dendritic cell vaccination. The source is a human donor with glioblastoma. The CDR3 runs from the conserved cysteine through the conserved F or W. D genes are given only for firm matches. Not every row has a clone size; where given, it reads once, few, many or a size class.

d_call | j_call | v_call | clone_size | cdr3_nt | cdr3_aa
. | TRBJ2-5 | TRBV12-5 | . | TGTGCTAGTGGAACCTCGGGGGGCCTTGGGGAGACCCAGTACTTC | CASGTSGGLGETQYF
. | TRBJ1-1 | TRBV20-1 | . | TGCAGTGCTAGCTATACTGAAGCTTTCTTT | CSASYTEAFF
. | TRBJ1-1 | TRBV2 | . | TGTGCCAGCAGTGATGCGGGCCGAACCATGAACACTGAAGCTTTCTTT | CASSDAGRTMNTEAFF
. | TRBJ1-6 | TRBV19 | . | TGTGCCAGTAGTATAGGACTGGTTGGTTCACCCCTCCACTTT | CASSIGLVGSPLHF
. | TRBJ2-3 | TRBV27 | once | TGTGCCAGCACCAATATCCCGGCAGGAACACCCACAGATACGCAGTATTTT | CASTNIPAGTPTDTQYF
. | TRBJ2-3 | TRBV2 | once | TGTGCCAGCAGTCTATTAAGCACAGATACGCAGTATTTT | CASSLLSTDTQYF
TRBD2 | TRBJ2-7 | TRBV7-9 | . | TGTGCCAGCAGCTCGGACCGGGACTACTCCTACGAGCAGTACTTC | CASSSDRDYSYEQYF
TRBD1 | TRBJ2-7 | TRBV5-6 | few | TGTGCCAGCAGCTGGGGACAGGGAGACTACGAGCAGTACTTC | CASSWGQGDYEQYF
. | TRBJ2-3 | TRBV4-1 | . | TGCGCCAGCAGCCAGGACACTAGCACAGATACGCAGTATTTT | CASSQDTSTDTQYF
. | TRBJ2-2 | TRBV5-4 | . | TGTGCCAGCAGCTTGGCCGGGGGAACCGGGGAGCTGTTTTTT | CASSLAGGTGELFF
TRBD2 | TRBJ2-1 | TRBV6-4 | few | TGTGCCAGCAGTGAAGGACTAGCGGATTACAATGAGCAGTTCTTC | CASSEGLADYNEQFF
. | TRBJ2-1 | TRBV29-1 | . | TGCAGCGTCCCTCCCGGCAGGGGATACAATGAGCAGTTCTTC | CSVPPGRGYNEQFF
. | TRBJ2-7 | TRBV5-1 | . | TGCGCCAGCAGCTTGACTAGCCTGTCCTACGAGCAGTACTTC | CASSLTSLSYEQYF
TRBD1 | TRBJ1-2 | TRBV18 | . | TGTGCCAGCTCAACGACAGGGAACTATGGCTACACCTTC | CASSTTGNYGYTF
. | TRBJ1-5 | TRBV6-1 | . | TGTGCCAGCAGGACCTCCTCGGGTCAGCCCCAGCATTTT | CASRTSSGQPQHF
TRBD1 | TRBJ1-1 | TRBV2 | . | TGTGCCAGCAGTATCAGGGGGTACACTGAAGCTTTCTTT | CASSIRGYTEAFF
. | TRBJ1-6 | TRBV10-3 | . | TGTGCCATCAACGAGCGGGGGCCCGATAATTCACCCCTCCACTTT | CAINERGPDNSPLHF
. | TRBJ1-1 | TRBV7-2 | . | TGTGCCAGCAGCTTGTTTGAGGGGAACACTGAAGCTTTCTTT | CASSLFEGNTEAFF
. | TRBJ1-2 | TRBV30 | . | TGTGCCTGGAGTGTAGGAAGGGGTGGCTACACCTTC | CAWSVGRGGYTF
. | TRBJ2-5 | TRBV27 | . | TGTGCCAGCAGTTTATCTTGGGACTACCAAGAGACCCAGTACTTC | CASSLSWDYQETQYF
TRBD1 | TRBJ2-2 | TRBV2 | few | TGTGCCAGCAGTGATTTGGGACAGGGGAACACCGGGGAGCTGTTTTTT | CASSDLGQGNTGELFF
TRBD2 | TRBJ2-1 | TRBV4-1 | few | TGCGCCAGCAGCCCCGGGACTAGCTCCTACAATGAGCAGTTCTTC | CASSPGTSSYNEQFF
TRBD1 | TRBJ2-2 | TRBV18 | . | TGTGCCAGCTCGCGTGAAGGACAGGGCGCCACCGGGGAGCTGTTTTTT | CASSREGQGATGELFF
. | TRBJ1-4 | TRBV6-6 | few | TGTGCCAGCCGGGGGGTTGAGGAAAAACTGTTTTTT | CASRGVEEKLFF
. | TRBJ1-6 | TRBV6-5 | . | TGTGCCAGCACTCCGGGACACGAAAATTCACCCCTCCACTTT | CASTPGHENSPLHF
. | TRBJ2-1 | TRBV7-2 | . | TGTGCCAGCAGCCGTAACAGGGTAGTGTCAAACAATGAGCAGTTCTTC | CASSRNRVVSNNEQFF
TRBD2 | TRBJ2-1 | TRBV6-4 | . | TGTGCCAGCAGTGACTCCAGCGGGGGAGGCAATGAGCAGTTCTTC | CASSDSSGGGNEQFF
. | TRBJ2-7 | TRBV29-1 | . | TGCAGCGCCATCCCGGGCGGGACAGACGAGCAGTACTTC | CSAIPGGTDEQYF
TRBD2 | TRBJ2-7 | TRBV6-5 | . | TGTGCCACCACCAACCAGCGGGAACGACTCTACGAGCAGTACTTC | CATTNQRERLYEQYF
. | TRBJ1-2 | TRBV6-6 | . | TGTGCCAGCAGGTCACAGACGACGGGGAACTATGGCTACACCTTC | CASRSQTTGNYGYTF
. | TRBJ1-2 | TRBV7-2 | . | TGTGCCAGCAGCTTAGTTAACTCTGGCTACACCTTC | CASSLVNSGYTF
TRBD1 | TRBJ1-2 | TRBV4-1 | . | TGCGCCAGCAGCCAAACGGACAGGGTTGGTGGCTACACCTTC | CASSQTDRVGGYTF
. | TRBJ1-3 | TRBV5-1 | . | TGCGCCAGCAGCTTCGACAGTCGCTCTGGAAACACCATATATTTT | CASSFDSRSGNTIYF
. | TRBJ2-3 | TRBV4-1 | . | TGCGCCAGCAGCCAAGGTGAATCGGGCACAGATACGCAGTATTTT | CASSQGESGTDTQYF
. | TRBJ1-2 | TRBV7-9 | . | TGTGCCAGCAGCTTAGCCGGGAGCTATGGCTACACCTTC | CASSLAGSYGYTF
. | TRBJ2-7 | TRBV5-1 | . | TGCGCCAGCAGCTGGGCGACCGGGACTGGATCCTACGAGCAGTACTTC | CASSWATGTGSYEQYF
. | TRBJ1-1 | TRBV5-4 | . | TGTGCCAGCAGCTCGGGAGAGGGTAGTGAAGCTTTCTTT | CASSSGEGSEAFF
. | TRBJ1-2 | TRBV5-4 | . | TGTGCCAGCAGCTTGGCGGGAACTCACTATGGCTACACCTTC | CASSLAGTHYGYTF
. | TRBJ2-6 | TRBV10-2 | . | TGCGCCAGCCGCGATCTTACAGGGACCGGGGCCAACGTCCTGACTTTC | CASRDLTGTGANVLTF
TRBD1 | TRBJ2-7 | TRBV28 | . | TGTGCCAGCAAATCAGGGGGATCCGAGCAGTACTTC | CASKSGGSEQYF